These T cell receptor beta chains were read from a single sample in a study of identifying expanded T cells in peripheral blood. Sequenced by immunoSEQ multiplex PCR; TCRdb stores in-frame clones only, minus some. The sample records about 78,000 clones, approximately 84% being singletons. Sequencing was performed on blood. Receptor source: a person aged 18 to 69 in good health. The CDR3 runs from the conserved cysteine through the conserved F or W. D genes are given only for firm matches. Not all rows give a size; the values are once, few, many and, for expanded clones, a class.

J	D	V	size	CDR3	DNA
TRBJ2-1	TRBD2	TRBV29-1	NA	CSVEPGQGLAGINEQFF	TGCAGCGTTGAACCGGGACAGGGACTAGCGGGAATCAATGAGCAGTTCTTC
TRBJ1-4	NA	TRBV19	NA	CASSIGTAYEKLFF	TGTGCCAGTAGTATTGGGACGGCATATGAAAAACTGTTTTTT
TRBJ2-3	TRBD1	TRBV20-1	NA	CSARTGFTQYF	TGCAGTGCCCGGACAGGCTTTACGCAGTATTTT
TRBJ1-5	NA	TRBV19	NA	CASSILVPTGNQPQHF	TGTGCCAGTAGTATCTTAGTACCGACTGGCAATCAGCCCCAGCATTTT
TRBJ2-1	NA	TRBV29-1	NA	CSGGGSSYNEQFF	TGCAGCGGCGGGGGCAGCTCCTACAATGAGCAGTTCTTC
TRBJ2-7	TRBD1	TRBV10-3	NA	CAISPTGTGITYEQYF	TGTGCCATCAGCCCCACCGGGACAGGGATTACCTACGAGCAGTACTTC
TRBJ1-4	NA	TRBV2	NA	CASSMGRFNEKLFF	TGTGCCAGCAGCATGGGACGGTTTAATGAAAAACTGTTTTTT
TRBJ2-2	NA	TRBV19	NA	CASSIRQANTGELFF	TGTGCCAGTAGTATAAGACAGGCCAACACCGGGGAGCTGTTTTTT
TRBJ2-7	TRBD2	TRBV2	NA	CASTLAGGYYEQYF	TGTGCCAGCACTTTAGCGGGAGGCTACTACGAGCAGTACTTC
TRBJ2-1	NA	TRBV4-2	NA	CASSQRGYNEQFF	TGTGCCAGCAGCCAGCGGGGCTACAATGAGCAGTTCTTC
TRBJ2-4	NA	TRBV9	NA	CASSVEGIGNIQYF	TGTGCCAGCAGCGTAGAGGGGATAGGGAACATTCAGTACTTC
TRBJ2-2	TRBD1	TRBV7-2	NA	CASSAPGTEDTGELFF	TGTGCCAGCAGCGCGCCCGGGACAGAAGACACCGGGGAGCTGTTTTTT
TRBJ2-5	TRBD1	TRBV30	NA	CAWSFSGTGETQYF	TGTGCCTGGAGTTTTTCCGGGACAGGAGAAACCCAGTACTTC
TRBJ1-2	NA	TRBV4-1	many	CASSRVAGANGYTF	TGCGCCAGCAGCCGGGTAGCGGGGGCAAATGGCTACACCTTC
TRBJ1-5	TRBD1	TRBV19	NA	CASSRMNQQGVGNQPQHF	TGTGCCAGTAGTAGAATGAATCAACAGGGGGTCGGCAATCAGCCCCAGCATTTT
TRBJ2-7	NA	TRBV28	NA	CASRGQTNPGLWEYEQYF	TGTGCCAGCAGAGGACAGACAAATCCGGGACTATGGGAATACGAGCAGTACTTC
TRBJ2-7	NA	TRBV6-6	NA	CASSRPEYYEQYF	TGTGCCAGCAGCCGACCAGAATACTACGAGCAGTACTTC
TRBJ1-1	TRBD1	TRBV28	NA	CASSFSFDWTGGRGWNTEAFF	TGTGCCAGCAGTTTCTCGTTCGATTGGACAGGGGGTCGGGGATGGAACACTGAAGCTTTCTTT
TRBJ1-1	NA	TRBV28	NA	CASSQARQVREAFF	TGTGCCAGCAGTCAAGCACGACAGGTCCGAGAAGCTTTCTTT
TRBJ1-5	TRBD1	TRBV28	NA	CASRPGTGVGQPQHF	TGTGCCAGCAGACCCGGGACAGGGGTCGGTCAGCCCCAGCATTTT
TRBJ2-7	NA	TRBV20-1	few	CSARNQGVRYF	TGCAGTGCTAGGAATCAAGGGGTTAGGTACTTC
TRBJ2-1	NA	TRBV6-1	NA	CASSERVAGIVNEQFF	TGTGCCAGCAGTGAAAGGGTGGCCGGGATAGTCAATGAGCAGTTCTTC
TRBJ1-1	NA	TRBV29-1	NA	CSVGGFNTEAFF	TGCAGCGTTGGAGGGTTTAACACTGAAGCTTTCTTT
TRBJ2-6	NA	TRBV6-7	NA	CASSYSRRESFSGANVLTF	TGTGCCAGCAGTTACTCGAGACGGGAATCATTCTCTGGGGCCAACGTCCTGACTTTC
TRBJ1-1	NA	TRBV2	NA	CASSKEEPNTEAFF	TGTGCCAGCAGTAAGGAGGAACCGAACACTGAAGCTTTCTTT
TRBJ2-1	TRBD1	TRBV28	NA	CASRGGQGKYNEQFF	TGTGCCAGCAGGGGGGGACAGGGGAAATACAATGAGCAGTTCTTC
TRBJ1-2	NA	TRBV30	NA	CAWVTWGTPYGHTF	TGTGCCTGGGTGACCTGGGGTACCCCCTATGGCCACACCTTC
TRBJ1-2	TRBD1	TRBV27	NA	CASSPLGQNYGYTF	TGTGCCAGCAGTCCCTTGGGACAGAACTATGGCTACACCTTC
TRBJ1-2	TRBD1	TRBV7-8	NA	CASSLDSRDRGRVGYTF	TGTGCCAGCAGCTTAGATTCCCGGGACAGGGGGCGAGTGGGCTACACCTTC
TRBJ2-5	NA	TRBV2	once	CASTQKETQYF	TGTGCCAGCACGCAGAAAGAGACCCAGTACTTC
TRBJ2-1	NA	TRBV5-1	NA	CASSSGRWMVYNEQFF	TGCGCCAGCAGCTCGGGACGGTGGATGGTGTACAATGAGCAGTTCTTC
TRBJ1-1	TRBD1	TRBV7-2	NA	CASRWGQLNTEAFF	TGTGCCAGCAGATGGGGACAGTTAAACACTGAAGCTTTCTTT
TRBJ2-4	NA	TRBV28	NA	CASMTKAKNIQYF	TGTGCCAGCATGACTAAAGCCAAAAACATTCAGTACTTC
TRBJ2-4	NA	TRBV28	NA	CASGTRGLTKNIQYF	TGTGCCAGCGGGACCAGGGGTTTGACCAAAAACATTCAGTACTTC
TRBJ2-7	NA	TRBV4-3	NA	CASSHDFEQYF	TGCGCCAGCAGCCATGATTTCGAGCAGTACTTC
TRBJ1-3	NA	TRBV27	few	CASSPILSGNTIYF	TGTGCCAGCAGTCCAATCCTCTCTGGAAACACCATATATTTT
TRBJ1-1	NA	TRBV5-4	NA	CASSPPDYSNTEAFF	TGTGCCAGCAGCCCTCCCGATTACAGTAACACTGAAGCTTTCTTT
TRBJ2-7	NA	TRBV19	few	CASSIAGTIDEQYF	TGTGCCAGTAGTATAGCTGGAACAATAGACGAGCAGTACTTC
TRBJ2-5	NA	TRBV19	once	CASSDTGQFQETQYF	TGTGCCAGTAGTGATACCGGACAGTTCCAAGAGACCCAGTACTTC
TRBJ2-1	NA	TRBV7-7	few	CASSLSTRFNEQFF	TGTGCTAGCAGCTTATCTACTAGGTTCAATGAGCAGTTCTTC
TRBJ2-3	NA	TRBV5-4	NA	CASSFEEPPDPTDTQYF	TGTGCCAGCAGCTTCGAAGAGCCCCCGGATCCGACAGATACGCAGTATTTT
TRBJ2-7	TRBD1	TRBV5-6	NA	CASSNRDRVPEQYF	TGTGCCAGTAGCAACCGGGACAGGGTCCCCGAGCAGTACTTC
TRBJ1-2	NA	TRBV7-2	NA	CASSPQSMTNYGYTF	TGTGCCAGCAGCCCCCAGTCGATGACTAACTATGGCTACACCTTC
TRBJ2-3	TRBD2	TRBV2	once	CASRITRASGVGTQYF	TGTGCCAGCAGAATCACCCGGGCTAGCGGGGTGGGTACGCAGTATTTT
TRBJ2-1	TRBD2	TRBV7-8	NA	CASTRLAGASGMYEQFF	TGTGCCAGCACGAGGCTAGCGGGAGCGAGCGGTATGTATGAGCAGTTCTTC
TRBJ2-3	TRBD2	TRBV7-6	NA	CASSTLAGGLTDTQYF	TGTGCCAGCAGCACACTAGCGGGAGGGCTCACAGATACGCAGTATTTT
TRBJ1-1	NA	TRBV6-5	NA	CASTQGRNTEAFF	TGTGCCAGCACGCAGGGTAGAAACACTGAAGCTTTCTTT
TRBJ1-5	NA	TRBV5-4	NA	CASSLTDSNQPQHF	TGTGCCAGCAGCTTGACAGATAGCAATCAGCCCCAGCATTTT
TRBJ2-5	TRBD1	TRBV14	NA	CASSPSGVGGPQETQYF	TGTGCCAGCAGCCCCTCCGGGGTAGGGGGCCCCCAAGAGACCCAGTACTTC
TRBJ2-2	NA	TRBV27	NA	CASRPPGPSPNTGELFF	TGTGCCAGCAGGCCACCGGGTCCTTCTCCCAACACCGGGGAGCTGTTTTTT
TRBJ2-4	NA	TRBV2	NA	CASGPGQLLAKNIQYF	TGTGCCAGCGGCCCCGGACAGCTACTAGCCAAAAACATTCAGTACTTC
TRBJ1-2	NA	TRBV10-3	NA	CAISGSVYGYTF	TGTGCCATCAGTGGCTCAGTGTATGGCTACACCTTC
TRBJ2-5	NA	TRBV6-1	NA	CASSEVGNRETQYF	TGTGCCAGCAGTGAAGTAGGGAACAGAGAGACCCAGTACTTC
TRBJ1-5	NA	TRBV28	NA	CASSPGLAQEYQPQHF	TGTGCCAGCAGTCCTGGTCTGGCCCAGGAATACCAGCCCCAGCATTTT
TRBJ1-5	TRBD1	TRBV15	NA	CATSRESGTGVGNQPQHF	TGTGCCACCAGCAGAGAGTCCGGGACAGGGGTCGGCAATCAGCCCCAGCATTTT